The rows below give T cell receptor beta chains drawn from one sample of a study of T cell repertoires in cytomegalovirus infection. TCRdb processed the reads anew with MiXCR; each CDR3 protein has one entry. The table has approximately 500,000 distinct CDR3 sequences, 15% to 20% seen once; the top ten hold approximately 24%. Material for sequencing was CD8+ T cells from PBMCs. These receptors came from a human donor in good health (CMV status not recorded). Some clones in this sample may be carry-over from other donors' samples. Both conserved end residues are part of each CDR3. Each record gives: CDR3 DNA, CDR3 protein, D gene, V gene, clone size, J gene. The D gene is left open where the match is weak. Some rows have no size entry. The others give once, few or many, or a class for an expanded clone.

CDR3nt: TGTGCCAGCAGTGACGGACAGTCAGACCCCTCCTACAATGAGCAGTTCTTC
CDR3aa: CASSDGQSDPSYNEQFF
d_gene: .
v_gene: TRBV6-1
abundance: .
j_gene: TRBJ2-1

CDR3nt: TGTGCCAGCAGCTTAGGCGCGGGGCAGGGGGGCTTAGAGACCCAGTACTTC
CDR3aa: CASSLGAGQGGLETQYF
d_gene: .
v_gene: TRBV11-2
abundance: .
j_gene: TRBJ2-5

CDR3nt: TGTGCCAGCAGCCAAGTCCGGGACAGGGGGTTCTACGAGCAGTACTTC
CDR3aa: CASSQVRDRGFYEQYF
d_gene: TRBD1
v_gene: TRBV14
abundance: few
j_gene: TRBJ2-7

CDR3nt: TGTGCCAGCATCGGGCTAGCGGGAGGCGTAGATACGCAGTATTTT
CDR3aa: CASIGLAGGVDTQYF
d_gene: TRBD2
v_gene: TRBV27
abundance: .
j_gene: TRBJ2-3

CDR3nt: TGTGCCAGCAGCATAGGGACAGCCAACTATGGCTACACCTTC
CDR3aa: CASSIGTANYGYTF
d_gene: TRBD1
v_gene: TRBV7-9
abundance: many
j_gene: TRBJ1-2

CDR3nt: TGTGCCAGCAGCCCTCCTTCCGGGACTTACACAGATACGCAGTATTTT
CDR3aa: CASSPPSGTYTDTQYF
d_gene: .
v_gene: TRBV9
abundance: few
j_gene: TRBJ2-3

CDR3nt: TGTGCCAGCAGCTTAGAGGGACTAGCGGACAATGAGCAGTTCTTC
CDR3aa: CASSLEGLADNEQFF
d_gene: TRBD2
v_gene: TRBV7-2
abundance: many
j_gene: TRBJ2-1

CDR3nt: TGTGCCAGCAGCTTAGCGCTATGGGCTAGCGGGGGGGTAGAAGAGACCCAGTACTTC
CDR3aa: CASSLALWASGGVEETQYF
d_gene: TRBD2
v_gene: TRBV7-8
abundance: many
j_gene: TRBJ2-5

CDR3nt: TGTGCCAGTAGTATGATTGGTCGGTCCTACGAGCAGTACTTC
CDR3aa: CASSMIGRSYEQYF
d_gene: .
v_gene: TRBV19
abundance: few
j_gene: TRBJ2-7

CDR3nt: TGTGCCAGCAGTGAATCCGTCGGTGACCCGAGGGATGGCTACACCTTC
CDR3aa: CASSESVGDPRDGYTF
d_gene: .
v_gene: TRBV6-4
abundance: few
j_gene: TRBJ1-2

CDR3nt: TGTGCCAGCAGCTTAGAAGCCGGGACTAGCGGGAAACCACAAACAGATACGCAGTATTTT
CDR3aa: CASSLEAGTSGKPQTDTQYF
d_gene: TRBD2
v_gene: TRBV11-2
abundance: few
j_gene: TRBJ2-3

CDR3nt: TGTGCCAGCAGCCACCGCTGGTATGACACAGATACGCAGTATTTT
CDR3aa: CASSHRWYDTDTQYF
d_gene: .
v_gene: TRBV11-2
abundance: many
j_gene: TRBJ2-3

CDR3nt: TGTGCCAGCAGCCCTCGGACACAGACCTACGAGCAGTACTTC
CDR3aa: CASSPRTQTYEQYF
d_gene: .
v_gene: TRBV9
abundance: .
j_gene: TRBJ2-7

CDR3nt: TGTGCCAGCAGCTTACCCGCGGGGCTGAACACTGAAGCTTTCTTT
CDR3aa: CASSLPAGLNTEAFF
d_gene: .
v_gene: TRBV7-9
abundance: many
j_gene: TRBJ1-1

CDR3nt: TGTGCCAGCAGCCCGGCGTTAAGGGGTACATTTGGCTACACCTTC
CDR3aa: CASSPALRGTFGYTF
d_gene: .
v_gene: TRBV7-9
abundance: few
j_gene: TRBJ1-2

CDR3nt: TGTGCCACCAGCCGTAAAGCGGGGGGGCTTTACAATGAGCAGTTCTTC
CDR3aa: CATSRKAGGLYNEQFF
d_gene: TRBD2
v_gene: TRBV15
abundance: few
j_gene: TRBJ2-1

CDR3nt: TGTGCCAGCAGCCTACCTAGGGGCGGGAGTTCGGGCGAGCAGTACTTC
CDR3aa: CASSLPRGGSSGEQYF
d_gene: TRBD2
v_gene: TRBV7-6
abundance: many
j_gene: TRBJ2-7

CDR3nt: TGTGCCAGCAGCTCCCGGAGGTCAGGGAATGAGCAGTTCTTC
CDR3aa: CASSSRRSGNEQFF
d_gene: .
v_gene: TRBV5-5
abundance: few
j_gene: TRBJ2-1

CDR3nt: TGCAGCGTTGAGAGCCCGTCCTACGAGCAGTACTTC
CDR3aa: CSVESPSYEQYF
d_gene: .
v_gene: TRBV29-1
abundance: few
j_gene: TRBJ2-7

CDR3nt: TGTGCCAGCAGCCAAGAGGGGGGTTCGAGGAATGAGCAGTTCTTC
CDR3aa: CASSQEGGSRNEQFF
d_gene: .
v_gene: TRBV4-2
abundance: many
j_gene: TRBJ2-1

CDR3nt: TGCGCCAACAGCCCGCCGGGCGAGACCCAGTACTTC
CDR3aa: CANSPPGETQYF
d_gene: .
v_gene: TRBV5-1
abundance: .
j_gene: TRBJ2-5

CDR3nt: TGTGCCAGTTCGGACAGGACCAACAATGAGCAGTTCTTC
CDR3aa: CASSDRTNNEQFF
d_gene: TRBD1
v_gene: TRBV14
abundance: .
j_gene: TRBJ2-1

CDR3nt: TGTGCCAGCAGGCCCTACAGGACAGGAGGTGGCTACACCTTC
CDR3aa: CASRPYRTGGGYTF
d_gene: TRBD1
v_gene: TRBV11-2
abundance: .
j_gene: TRBJ1-2

CDR3nt: TGTGCCAGCAGCTTAGCTGACAGGGGTGATCAGCCCCAGCATTTT
CDR3aa: CASSLADRGDQPQHF
d_gene: TRBD1
v_gene: TRBV7-8
abundance: many
j_gene: TRBJ1-5

CDR3nt: TGTGCCAGCAATCGAGATCCAGGGAAAGAGACCCAGTACTTC
CDR3aa: CASNRDPGKETQYF
d_gene: .
v_gene: TRBV6-1
abundance: many
j_gene: TRBJ2-5

CDR3nt: TGCGCCAGCAGTGAGTCCCGCGGGGGGTTACAAAAAAATAACTATGGCTACACCTTC
CDR3aa: CASSESRGGLQKNNYGYTF
d_gene: .
v_gene: TRBV10-2
abundance: .
j_gene: TRBJ1-2

CDR3nt: TGTGCCAGTAGTACAGGGGTCGTTCAGCCCCAGCATTTT
CDR3aa: CASSTGVVQPQHF
d_gene: .
v_gene: TRBV19
abundance: few
j_gene: TRBJ1-5

CDR3nt: TGTGCCAGCAGCTCTCAGGGAACCTATAATTCACCCCTCCACTTT
CDR3aa: CASSSQGTYNSPLHF
d_gene: .
v_gene: TRBV7-3
abundance: .
j_gene: TRBJ1-6

CDR3nt: TGTGCCAGCAGCTTAGCTTCCCCCCTTGGAGAATTGGGCAATGAGCAGTTCTTC
CDR3aa: CASSLASPLGELGNEQFF
d_gene: .
v_gene: TRBV11-3
abundance: many
j_gene: TRBJ2-1

CDR3nt: TGTGCCAGCTCACCATCCGGCGGGCAGGGGTTCGCAGATACGCAGTATTTT
CDR3aa: CASSPSGGQGFADTQYF
d_gene: .
v_gene: TRBV18
abundance: few
j_gene: TRBJ2-3

CDR3nt: TGTGCCAGCGGGGGCCGGGGACAGGGGGCTGCGAACACTGAAGCTTTCTTT
CDR3aa: CASGGRGQGAANTEAFF
d_gene: TRBD1
v_gene: TRBV12-3/TRBV12-4
abundance: many
j_gene: TRBJ1-1

CDR3nt: TGTGCCAGCAGCGGGGGGACAGGGACCCGATATGGCTACACCTTC
CDR3aa: CASSGGTGTRYGYTF
d_gene: TRBD1
v_gene: TRBV5-5
abundance: many
j_gene: TRBJ1-2

CDR3nt: TGTGCCAGCAGCGGGGGACTAGCGGAGAGGGGTGAGCAGTTCTTC
CDR3aa: CASSGGLAERGEQFF
d_gene: TRBD2
v_gene: TRBV5-4
abundance: few
j_gene: TRBJ2-1